This record concerns one T cell receptor (beta chain) sequence. V was shortened by 4 bases and J by 0 bases, with 11 bases between the two germline ends. The CDR3 totals 15 residues. Germline lookup yields CDR1 WNHNN and CDR2 SYGVQD (reference sequence). The data are from a study of shared T cell receptors in the human thymus. Only in-frame clones appear in the TCRdb table, and some are missing; sequencing was by immunoSEQ multiplex PCR. The sample has roughly 660,000 clones; 88% are singletons. Another study also made use of these data, one on human thymus T cells. As reported in that work: Each of the donors was a healthy Finnish infant who was undergoing open corrective cardiac surgery for congenital heart defects. Thymic material originated from resections removed in the course of corrective heart surgery.

This clonotype was sampled from a boy under two years old with a congenital heart defect. Sample: thymocytes. The rearrangement uses TRBV10-1 and TRBJ2-3; tentatively, D is TRBD2 (6 bases). This CDR3 reads CASSAGEASTDTQYF. CDR3 nucleotide sequence: TGCGCCAGCAGTGCTGGGGAGGCGAGCACAGATACGCAGTATTTT.